The rows below give T cell receptor beta chains drawn from one sample of a study of radiation and T cells in renal cell carcinoma. The protocol was immunoSEQ multiplex PCR, while the TCRdb copy is restricted to in-frame clones and leaves out a portion. Counted here are some 120,000 clones, around 81% occurring once; the ten biggest clones make up about 5.3%. The material was blood, obtained from a patient whose treatment included radiotherapy and nephrectomy. The receptors were gathered from a middle-aged man with renal cell carcinoma. Both conserved end residues are part of each CDR3. Fields, in order: J gene, V gene, CDR3 length, clone size, D gene, CDR3 protein, CDR3 DNA. D genes are given only for firm matches. Size values are once, few and many counts, or a class for expanded clones, and some rows have none.

>TRBJ1-4|TRBV5-1|13|NA|NA
CASSLAPEEKLFF
TGCGCCAGCAGCTTGGCCCCCGAGGAAAAACTGTTTTTT
>TRBJ1-1|TRBV7-9|15|NA|TRBD1
CASADSRGRNTEAFF
TGTGCCAGCGCGGATAGTAGGGGGCGGAACACTGAAGCTTTCTTT
>TRBJ2-1|TRBV9|15|once|NA
CASGHVSSANNEQFF
TGTGCCAGCGGACATGTTTCATCCGCCAACAATGAGCAGTTCTTC
>TRBJ2-2|TRBV6-5|16|NA|NA
CASSYSITTNTGELFF
TGTGCCAGCAGTTACTCTATCACAACGAACACCGGGGAGCTGTTTTTT
>TRBJ1-5|TRBV27|14|NA|TRBD1
CASSSLQGEQPQHF
TGTGCCAGCAGTTCCCTTCAGGGGGAGCAGCCCCAGCATTTT
>TRBJ1-1|TRBV25-1|17|NA|TRBD1
CASSSQGPFSWNTEAFF
TGTGCCAGCAGTTCACAGGGGCCGTTCTCTTGGAACACTGAAGCTTTCTTT
>TRBJ2-7|TRBV19|15|NA|TRBD2
CASSASSGRADEQYF
TGTGCCAGTAGTGCCTCCAGCGGGAGGGCCGACGAGCAGTACTTC
>TRBJ2-1|TRBV13|16|NA|TRBD1
CASSPTQGASYNEQFF
TGTGCCAGCAGCCCAACCCAGGGGGCCTCCTACAATGAGCAGTTCTTC
>TRBJ2-2|TRBV2|12|NA|TRBD2
CASGGGVEELFF
TGTGCCAGCGGCGGGGGGGTGGAGGAGCTGTTTTTT
>TRBJ2-1|TRBV27|13|NA|NA
CASSLSGLDKWVF
TGTGCCAGCAGTCTATCAGGGTTAGATAAGTGGGTCTTC
>TRBJ1-1|TRBV6-5|16|NA|TRBD1
CASSYSEGTGSTEAFF
TGTGCCAGCAGTTACTCAGAAGGGACAGGGTCCACTGAAGCTTTCTTT
>TRBJ2-5|TRBV5-1|17|once|NA
CASSLDPWEQYQETQYF
TGCGCCAGCAGCTTGGATCCCTGGGAGCAGTACCAAGAGACCCAGTACTTC
>TRBJ2-5|TRBV28|15|NA|NA
CASSFLQLYQETQYF
TGTGCCAGCAGTTTCTTACAGCTATACCAAGAGACCCAGTACTTC
>TRBJ1-2|TRBV5-4|14|NA|NA
CASSLRAAGFGYTF
TGTGCCAGCAGCTTGAGAGCGGCAGGGTTTGGCTACACCTTC
>TRBJ1-1|TRBV6-5|14|NA|NA
CASRGQGRNTEAFF
TGTGCCAGCCGCGGCCAGGGAAGGAACACTGAAGCTTTCTTT
>TRBJ2-1|TRBV27|15|NA|NA
CASSIDGRLYNEQFF
TGTGCCAGCAGTATCGACGGGAGACTATACAATGAGCAGTTCTTC
>TRBJ1-2|TRBV19|13|NA|NA
CASSPLGGYGYTF
TGTGCCAGTAGCCCACTGGGGGGCTATGGCTACACCTTC
>TRBJ1-1|TRBV7-2|15|NA|NA
CASSLWGGGATEAFF
TGTGCCAGCAGCTTATGGGGCGGCGGGGCCACTGAAGCTTTCTTT
>TRBJ1-1|TRBV30|16|NA|TRBD1
CAWTRPGTDGWAEAFF
TGTGCCTGGACTCGTCCCGGGACAGATGGTTGGGCTGAAGCTTTCTTT
>TRBJ2-1|TRBV27|15|NA|NA
CASSFGEGRYNEQFF
TGTGCCAGCAGTTTCGGGGAAGGGCGGTACAATGAGCAGTTCTTC
>TRBJ2-7|TRBV6-1|15|NA|NA
CASSDDGRQPYEQYF
TGTGCCAGCAGTGACGATGGAAGACAGCCCTACGAGCAGTACTTC
>TRBJ2-3|TRBV5-4|15|NA|TRBD1
CASSSPQGATDTQYF
TGTGCCAGCAGCTCGCCTCAGGGGGCAACAGATACGCAGTATTTT
>TRBJ2-1|TRBV10-1|12|NA|NA
CASSDPDLEQFF
TGCGCCAGCAGTGACCCCGACCTTGAGCAGTTCTTC
>TRBJ1-4|TRBV28|17|NA|NA
CASSLLWGGATNEKLFF
TGTGCCAGCAGTTTATTATGGGGGGGTGCAACTAATGAAAAACTGTTTTTT
>TRBJ2-1|TRBV6-4|14|NA|TRBD2
CASSASGVLHEQFF
TGTGCCAGCAGTGCCAGCGGGGTCTTGCATGAGCAGTTCTTC
>TRBJ2-3|TRBV4-3|17|NA|NA
CASSQEEGALSTDTQYF
TGCGCCAGCAGCCAAGAAGAAGGGGCTCTCAGCACAGATACGCAGTATTTT
>TRBJ2-7|TRBV10-3|15|few|NA
CAISQPGTHNGEQYF
TGTGCCATCAGCCAACCCGGGACACACAATGGGGAGCAGTACTTC
>TRBJ2-1|TRBV9|18|NA|NA
CASSVGSGLSLVGNEQFF
TGTGCCAGCAGCGTAGGGTCCGGACTATCCTTGGTAGGGAATGAGCAGTTCTTC
>TRBJ1-3|TRBV19|15|NA|NA
CASTPWGYSGNTIYF
TGTGCCAGTACTCCATGGGGCTACTCTGGAAACACCATATATTTT
>TRBJ1-4|TRBV6-5|15|NA|NA
CASSYSGPTNEKLFF
TGTGCCAGCAGTTACTCAGGGCCAACTAATGAAAAACTGTTTTTT
>TRBJ2-6|TRBV6-6|15|once|TRBD2
CALAGGTSGANVLTF
TGTGCCCTCGCGGGGGGAACCTCTGGGGCCAACGTCCTGACTTTC
>TRBJ1-1|TRBV5-1|13|NA|NA
CASSEPGRAEAFF
TGCGCCAGCAGCGAGCCAGGGCGGGCTGAAGCTTTCTTT
>TRBJ2-1|TRBV7-9|14|NA|NA
CASSGPNSYNEQFF
TGTGCCAGCAGCGGACCTAACTCCTACAATGAGCAGTTCTTC
>TRBJ1-5|TRBV19|14|NA|TRBD1
CASSTTGGNQPQHF
TGTGCCAGTAGTACGACAGGGGGGAATCAGCCCCAGCATTTT
>TRBJ1-2|TRBV27|14|NA|TRBD1
CASSRQGGSYGYTF
TGTGCCAGCAGTCGACAGGGTGGTTCCTATGGCTACACCTTC
>TRBJ2-1|TRBV15|15|once|TRBD1
CATSREQGDYNEQFF
TGTGCCACCAGCAGAGAACAGGGGGACTACAATGAGCAGTTCTTC
>TRBJ1-2|TRBV6-4|14|NA|NA
CASRVGRASYGYTF
TGTGCCAGCAGAGTCGGCAGGGCGAGCTATGGCTACACCTTC
>TRBJ2-7|TRBV9|14|NA|NA
CASSVGAISYEQYF
TGTGCCAGCAGCGTAGGTGCCATTTCCTACGAGCAGTACTTC
>TRBJ2-2|TRBV6-5|16|NA|NA
CASSYSGGLGTGELFF
TGTGCCAGCAGTTACTCCGGGGGCCTGGGCACCGGGGAGCTGTTTTTT
>TRBJ2-5|TRBV27|15|NA|NA
CASSPGARYQETQYF
TGTGCCAGCAGCCCCGGAGCGCGGTACCAAGAGACCCAGTACTTC
>TRBJ1-1|TRBV28|16|few|NA
CASSPSLAMRNTEAFF
TGTGCCAGCAGTCCTTCGCTGGCTATGAGGAACACTGAAGCTTTCTTT
>TRBJ1-5|TRBV6-5|15|NA|NA
CASSYSSRGNQPQHF
TGTGCCAGCAGTTACTCATCCAGGGGCAATCAGCCCCAGCATTTT
>TRBJ2-7|TRBV7-2|16|NA|TRBD2
CASSLASTSGSYEQYF
TGTGCCAGCAGCTTAGCCAGTACTAGCGGCTCCTACGAGCAGTACTTC
>TRBJ2-7|TRBV5-1|11|NA|NA
CASSSGDEQYF
TGCGCCAGCAGTTCCGGGGACGAGCAGTACTTC
>TRBJ2-7|TRBV7-9|13|many|TRBD1
CASSRTGLGEQYF
TGTGCCAGCAGCCGGACAGGGTTGGGCGAGCAGTACTTC
>TRBJ2-5|TRBV5-1|15|NA|TRBD1
CASSLGTGDWETQYF
TGCGCCAGCAGCCTCGGGACAGGGGATTGGGAGACCCAGTACTTC
>TRBJ2-7|TRBV5-1|14|NA|NA
CASSLDAGSYEQYF
TGCGCCAGCAGCTTGGATGCGGGCTCCTACGAGCAGTACTTC
>TRBJ2-1|TRBV9|13|NA|TRBD2
CASSVTSVNEQFF
TGTGCCAGCAGCGTAACTAGCGTCAACGAGCAGTTCTTC
>TRBJ2-3|TRBV11-2|15|once|NA
CASSLDQAVSDTQYF
TGTGCCAGCAGCTTAGATCAGGCCGTCTCGGATACGCAGTATTTT
>TRBJ2-1|TRBV7-9|15|NA|NA
CASSSRGTGSDEQFF
TGTGCCAGCAGCTCACGGGGAACAGGTTCGGATGAGCAGTTCTTC
>TRBJ2-7|TRBV15|15|NA|TRBD1
CATSRGTGTSYEQYF
TGTGCCACCAGCAGAGGGACAGGGACATCCTACGAGCAGTACTTC
>TRBJ1-2|TRBV7-2|13|once|TRBD1
CASSQGGNYGYTF
TGTGCCAGCAGCCAGGGGGGGAACTATGGCTACACCTTC
>TRBJ2-7|TRBV30|13|NA|NA
CAWSVSLGYEQYF
TGTGCCTGGAGTGTATCCCTAGGCTACGAGCAGTACTTC
>TRBJ2-2|TRBV14|17|NA|NA
CASSQGRTGQVTGELFF
TGTGCCAGCAGCCAAGGCCGTACAGGGCAGGTCACCGGGGAGCTGTTTTTT
>TRBJ2-1|TRBV27|12|few|NA
CASSNTGNEQFF
TGTGCCAGCAGTAATACAGGGAATGAGCAGTTCTTC
>TRBJ2-3|TRBV15|16|NA|TRBD2
CATSRGTSGGEDTQYF
TGTGCCACCAGCAGAGGGACTAGCGGGGGCGAGGATACGCAGTATTTT
>TRBJ1-2|TRBV7-9|15|NA|NA
CASSLDIGPNYGYTF
TGTGCCAGCAGCTTAGACATAGGGCCAAACTATGGCTACACCTTC
>TRBJ2-5|TRBV30|12|NA|NA
CAWSYPEETQYF
TGTGCCTGGAGTTATCCTGAGGAGACCCAGTACTTC
>TRBJ1-2|TRBV7-9|13|NA|NA
CASSLTQGFGYTF
TGTGCCAGCAGCTTAACCCAGGGGTTCGGCTACACCTTC